This TCR beta chain is drawn from a study of T cell responses to AZD1222 COVID-19 vaccine. The table came from immunoSEQ multiplex PCR; TCRdb's copy has only in-frame clones and leaves some out. The data show about 140,000 clones, 88% seen once. Looked up from germline, CDR1 is MDHEN and CDR2 is SYDVKM. The CDR3 length is 14 residues. V lost 2 bases to trimming and J lost 5 bases, with 10 bases between them. Sequenced material: peripheral blood, taken on day 0 of AZD1222 vaccination. The TCR sequence derives from an adult in good health. The V gene is TRBV28, the J gene TRBJ1-5; D gene ambiguous. The CDR3 DNA follows: TGTGCCAGCAGTTTACGAGATCTTCATCAGCCCCAGCATTTT. It is translated as CASSLRDLHQPQHF.